This T cell receptor beta chain came from a study of PD-1 blockade in classical Hodgkin lymphoma. About the research overall: Every 2 weeks, patients had 3 mg/kg nivolumab intravenously.

Each patient relapsed following autologous stem cell transplantation, and prior brentuximab vedotin exposure differed. Assay used: immunoSEQ multiplex PCR; TCRdb lists only in-frame clones, some missing. The profile shows fewer than 25,000 clones, approximately 80% of them singletons. Specimen: peripheral blood mononuclear cells (PBMCs), collected before the second cycle of nivolumab. The TCR originated in a human donor with classical Hodgkin lymphoma.

CDR3: CASSYHTGELFF. Written as DNA, the CDR3 is TGTGCCAGCAGTTACCACACCGGGGAGCTGTTTTTT. The gene calls are TRBV7-2 and TRBJ2-2; D uncertain. The V gene's germline CDR1 is SGHTA and CDR2 FQGNSA. This CDR3 contains 12 residues. V was trimmed by 6 bases and J by 3 bases, leaving 5 bases between them.